This entry lists 3 T cell receptor beta chains sequenced from one sample in a study of vaccination effects on CD4 cells after COVID-19. The ViraFEST assay expanded antigen-specific CD4+ T cells with viral peptide pools before sequencing. Culture proceeded for approximately 10 days, and CD4+ T cells were then isolated. None of these healthy vaccinees had been infected with SARS-CoV-2 before vaccination. Using immunoSEQ multiplex PCR, the repertoire was profiled, and TCRdb retains in-frame clones only, with some absent. The data contain roughly 30,000 clones, 55% to 85% of them singletons. Their cognate antigens are unknown. Here the sequenced sample was CD4+ T cells from PBMCs cultured with HCoV-OC43 spike peptides, taken before COVID-19 vaccination. The sample's subset: HCoV-OC43 spike overlapping peptide pool stimulation. These receptors came from a human donor who received a COVID-19 vaccine.

The gene calls are TRBV3-1 (or the pseudogene TRBV3-2) and TRBJ1-1, with D possibly TRBD1 on 5 matching bases. CDR3 length: 16 amino acids. With 3 bases removed from V and 0 bases from J, the gap between germline ends came to 14 bases. Germline V gene data show CDR1 as LGHDT and CDR2 as YNNKEL (reference sequence). CDR3 region: CASSHPEGGVNTEAFF. CDR3 in DNA: TGTGCCAGCAGCCATCCCGAGGGAGGGGTGAACACTGAAGCTTTCTTT.

A few counts support this clone. The V and J genes are TRBV15 and TRBJ1-5, with D tentatively TRBD1 (5 bases). This CDR3 spans 14 amino acids. V was trimmed by 3 bases and J by 6 bases, leaving 12 bases between them. Germline-derived CDR1 and CDR2 are LNHNV and YYDKDF (reference sequence). The CDR3 spells CATSRGSGSQPQHF. CDR3 nucleotides: TGTGCCACCAGCAGGGGTTCAGGGTCTCAGCCCCAGCATTTT.

V usage is TRBV5-4 and J usage is TRBJ2-2; D may be TRBD1 or TRBD2 (6 bases each). The CDR3 runs to 14 residues. V was shortened by 4 bases and J by 5 bases, with 12 bases between the two germline ends. The V gene's germline CDR1 is SGHNT and CDR2 YYREEE (reference sequence). The CDR3 DNA reads as TGTGCCAGCAGCCCTAGCGACAGGACCGGGGAGCTGTTTTTT. It specifies CASSPSDRTGELFF.